This T cell receptor (beta chain) was captured in a study of blood T cell repertoires in COVID-19. Method: immunoSEQ multiplex PCR; TCRdb's copy keeps in-frame clones and lacks some. The sample lists about 440,000 clones, 70% to 90% occurring once. With V trimmed by 0 bases and J by 4 bases, 5 bases remained unmatched. Germline V CDR1 and CDR2: LNHNV, YYDKDF (reference sequence). This CDR3 is built from 16 residues. The genes are TRBV15 and TRBJ2-7; 11 bases match TRBD2. The specimen was PBMCs or T cells enriched from blood (not recorded which). This TCR was sampled from a woman aged 18 to 35 with acute COVID-19. The CDR3 region has the DNA TGTGCCACCAGCAGAGATTTTAGCGGGGGGGTTTACGAGCAGTACTTC. Translating it yields CATSRDFSGGVYEQYF.